A selection of T cell receptor beta chains follows, all from one sample in a study of CD8+CD57+ T cells in acquired aplastic anemia. Each CDR3 protein is one row after TCRdb ran MiXCR on the reads. This table holds 150,000 to 180,000 distinct CDR3 sequences, approximately 52% found once. Sequences were obtained from sorted CD4+, CD8+, or CD8+CD57+ T cells (not recorded which) from PBMCs. These TCRs come from a human donor with aplastic anemia. The CDR3 runs from the conserved cysteine through the conserved F or W. The order of the fields is V gene, J gene, CDR3 protein.

V: TRBV7-6
J: TRBJ2-3
CDR3: CASSPLGQVSGDTQYF

V: TRBV19
J: TRBJ2-1
CDR3: CASSWVGSYNEQFF

V: TRBV20-1
J: TRBJ1-1
CDR3: CSASNIEAFF

V: TRBV20-1
J: TRBJ1-2
CDR3: CSARSYGYTF

V: TRBV3-1
J: TRBJ2-7
CDR3: CASSSSGTTSRTGSYEQYF

V: TRBV9
J: TRBJ2-7
CDR3: CASSLYDEQYF

V: TRBV7-6
J: TRBJ2-5
CDR3: CASSGARGQPQETQYF

V: TRBV15
J: TRBJ2-7
CDR3: CATSRSPLDRAGYEQYF

V: TRBV19
J: TRBJ1-1
CDR3: CASSIGRNTEAFF

V: TRBV7-2
J: TRBJ2-1
CDR3: CASSFQGDNEQFF

V: TRBV5-6
J: TRBJ2-7
CDR3: CASSLGGTATYEQYF

V: TRBV29-1
J: TRBJ2-2
CDR3: CSVLGSTGELFF

V: TRBV10-3
J: TRBJ2-3
CDR3: CAISRNLDTQYF

V: TRBV20-1
J: TRBJ1-1
CDR3: CSASGGQGVNTEAFF

V: TRBV3-1
J: TRBJ1-2
CDR3: CASSQARTAPNYGYTF

V: TRBV7-2
J: TRBJ2-7
CDR3: CASKTASYEQYF

V: TRBV7-7
J: TRBJ2-5
CDR3: CASTQAPSGGTQYF

V: TRBV7-8
J: TRBJ2-3
CDR3: CASSLDEARDTQYF

V: TRBV12-3/TRBV12-4
J: TRBJ2-6
CDR3: CASSSGAQVLTF

V: TRBV11-1
J: TRBJ1-2
CDR3: CASSSSGDRVRSGYTF

V: TRBV6-1
J: TRBJ1-1
CDR3: CASTPNMNTEAFF

V: TRBV10-3
J: TRBJ2-7
CDR3: CAISAGSLYEQYF

V: TRBV4-1
J: TRBJ1-2
CDR3: CASSQDGDITNYGYTF

V: TRBV20-1
J: TRBJ2-3
CDR3: CSASRTSSDTQYF

V: TRBV10-3
J: TRBJ2-2
CDR3: CASSPTKTSGTGELFF

V: TRBV19
J: TRBJ2-3
CDR3: CASSIGQGPSTDTQYF

V: TRBV10-2
J: TRBJ2-7
CDR3: CASRAGTGGEQYF

V: TRBV24-1
J: TRBJ2-3
CDR3: CATRGTGTDTQYF

V: TRBV2
J: TRBJ2-2
CDR3: CASSVLTTTGELFF

V: TRBV5-1
J: TRBJ2-1
CDR3: CASSMGEDPNLNEQFF

V: TRBV20-1
J: TRBJ2-7
CDR3: CSAKSLAGGTYEQYF

V: TRBV5-1
J: TRBJ1-6
CDR3: CASSGRYNSPLHF

V: TRBV10-3
J: TRBJ1-5
CDR3: CAISRTGGNQPQHF

V: TRBV15
J: TRBJ2-7
CDR3: CATSRDRGYEQYF

V: TRBV28
J: TRBJ1-3
CDR3: CASSFGPNTIYF

V: TRBV10-3
J: TRBJ2-5
CDR3: CAISDSLTSGRETQYF

V: TRBV29-1
J: TRBJ2-3
CDR3: CSSEAGGTDTQYF

V: TRBV20-1
J: TRBJ2-3
CDR3: CSAGRLSDTQYF